The next 7 T cell receptor beta chains were all read from a single sample in a study of blood T cell repertoires in COVID-19. The protocol was immunoSEQ multiplex PCR, while the TCRdb copy is restricted to in-frame clones and leaves out a portion. The profile covers 100,000 to 150,000 clones, with 87% appearing a single time and roughly 8.2% taken by the ten largest. The sequenced material came from peripheral blood. Every receptor here comes from a human donor in a cohort sampled during active COVID-19.

This clone was seen only a few times. The chain employs TRBV18 and TRBJ1-1; D unresolved. V lost 1 base and J lost 4, with 16 bases in between. The CDR3 totals 16 residues. Germline V gives CDR1 KGHSH, CDR2 LQKENI. CDR3 amino acids: CASSPLEQVKATEAFF. The DNA for the CDR3 is TGTGCCAGCTCACCACTCGAGCAGGTAAAGGCCACTGAAGCTTTCTTT.

This clone was counted between two and nine times. This chain links TRBV21-1 with TRBJ1-2. TRBV21-1 is annotated as a pseudogene. The CDR3 sequence is 17 residues long. As DNA, the CDR3 is TGTGCCAGCAGCAAACCGGGAGATCTAAAGCCCAACTATGGCTACACCTTC. It specifies CASSKPGDLKPNYGYTF.

The chain links TRBV5-1 to TRBJ2-1; 8 nucleotides match TRBD1. From germline, CDR1 is SGHRS and CDR2 YFSETQ. Trimming took 3 bases from V and 5 from J; bases not matched to a gene: 10. CDR3 size: 16 residues. In nucleotides, the CDR3 is TGCGCCAGCAGCTACCTCTGGACAGGGCCGAACAATGAGCAGTTCTTC. It translates to CASSYLWTGPNNEQFF.

This clone was found a few times. The chain joins TRBV7-9 to TRBJ1-1; possibly TRBD1 for D (6 bases). V lost 4 bases and J 4 bases, leaving 16 bases between the germline ends. CDR1 and CDR2 (germline): SEHNR, FQNEAQ (reference sequence). CDR3 length: 15 residues. CDR3 region: CASSSNSQGPTEAFF. CDR3 DNA: TGTGCCAGCAGCTCAAACTCTCAGGGGCCCACTGAAGCTTTCTTT.

This rearrangement joins TRBV28 to TRBJ1-1, with 7 bases that match TRBD1. The V and J ends lost 1 base and 1 base, in that order; junction bases with no gene match: 6. The CDR3 extends over 16 amino acids. Germline V gene lookup returns CDR1 MDHEN and CDR2 SYDVKM. The CDR3 protein is CASSLLAGGKNTEAFF. The CDR3 nucleotides are TGTGCCAGCAGTTTATTGGCAGGGGGAAAGAACACTGAAGCTTTCTTT.

The CDR3 here is CASQREGYEQYF. CDR3 bases: TGTGCCAGCCAGCGGGAGGGCTACGAGCAGTACTTC. This rearrangement joins TRBV6-6 to TRBJ2-7; TRBD2 matches 10 bases. CDR3 size: 12 residues. Unmatched junction bases numbered 1, after V lost 8 bases and J lost 3 bases. The germline gives CDR1 MNHNY, CDR2 SVGAGI (reference sequence).

This sequence joins TRBV3-1 (or the pseudogene TRBV3-2) and TRBJ1-6, with no clear D. CDR1 and CDR2 (germline): LGHDT, YNNKEL (reference sequence). V was cut by 2 bases and J by 10 bases, with 21 bases left in between. The CDR3 covers 17 residues. The CDR3 is CASSQKRSPRIASPLHF. The CDR3, as DNA: TGTGCCAGCAGCCAAAAACGGAGCCCGCGGATCGCCTCACCCCTCCACTTT.